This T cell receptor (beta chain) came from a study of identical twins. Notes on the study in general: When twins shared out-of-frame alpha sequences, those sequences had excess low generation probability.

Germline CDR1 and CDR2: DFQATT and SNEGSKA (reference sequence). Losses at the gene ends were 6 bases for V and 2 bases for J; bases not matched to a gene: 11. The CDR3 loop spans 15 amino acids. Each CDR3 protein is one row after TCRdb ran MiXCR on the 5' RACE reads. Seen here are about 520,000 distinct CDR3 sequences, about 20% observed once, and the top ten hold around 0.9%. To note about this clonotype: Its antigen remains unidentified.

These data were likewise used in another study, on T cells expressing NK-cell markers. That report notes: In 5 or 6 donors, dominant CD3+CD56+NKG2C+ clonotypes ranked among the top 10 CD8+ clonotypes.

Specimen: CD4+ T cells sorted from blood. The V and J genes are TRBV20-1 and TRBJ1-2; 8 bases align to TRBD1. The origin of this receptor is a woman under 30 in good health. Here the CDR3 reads CSAVPGGTGNYGYTF. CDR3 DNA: TGCAGTGCCGTCCCTGGGGGGACAGGAAACTATGGCTACACCTTC.